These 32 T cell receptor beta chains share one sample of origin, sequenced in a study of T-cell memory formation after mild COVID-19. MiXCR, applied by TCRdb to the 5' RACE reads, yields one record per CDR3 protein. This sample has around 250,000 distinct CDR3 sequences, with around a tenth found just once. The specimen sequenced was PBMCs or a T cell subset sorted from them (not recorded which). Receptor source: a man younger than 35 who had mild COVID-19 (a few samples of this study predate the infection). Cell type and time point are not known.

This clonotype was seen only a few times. For the CDR3, the DNA is TGTGCCAGCAGAGAACCGGACAGGCGGGAGACCCAGTACTTC. It yields the protein CASREPDRRETQYF. The chain carries TRBV6-6 and TRBJ2-5; 7 nucleotides agree with TRBD1. Germline CDR1 and CDR2: MNHNY and SVGAGI (reference sequence). CDR3 length equals 14 residues. The V and J ends lost 6 bases and 5 bases, in that order; junction bases with no gene match: 9.

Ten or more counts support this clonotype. The CDR3 DNA reads as TGTGCCACCAGCAGAGAGGGGGAGACAAACATTCAGTACTTC. The encoded protein is CATSREGETNIQYF. This chain uses TRBV15 with TRBJ2-4, with D perhaps being TRBD1 or TRBD2 (5 bases each). Germline V gene data show CDR1 as LNHNV and CDR2 as YYDKDF (reference sequence). Deletions cut 0 bases from V and 6 bases from J, with 9 bases between. This CDR3 has 14 amino acids. Using reference TRBV15 and TRBJ2-4 for the parts outside the CDR3, the full variable domain is DAMVIQNPRYQVTQFGKPVTLSCSQTLNHNVMYWYQQKSSQAPKLLFHYYDKDFNNEADTPDNFQSRRPNTSFCFLDIRSPGLGDTAMYLCATSREGETNIQYFGAGTRLSVL.

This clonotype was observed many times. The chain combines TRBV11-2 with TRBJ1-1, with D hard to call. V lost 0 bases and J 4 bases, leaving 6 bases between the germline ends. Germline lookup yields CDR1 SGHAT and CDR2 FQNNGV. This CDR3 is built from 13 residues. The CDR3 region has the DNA TGTGCCAGCAGCTTAGATAGGGCCACTGAAGCTTTCTTT. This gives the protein CASSLDRATEAFF.

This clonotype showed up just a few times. In DNA form, the CDR3 reads TGCAGTGCCCTAACCGGTCGGTTGAACACTGAAGCTTTCTTT. This codes for CSALTGRLNTEAFF. The rearrangement links TRBV20-1 to TRBJ1-1, with D uncertain. V was trimmed by 6 bases and J by 0 bases, leaving 14 bases between them. Germline V gene sequence: CDR1 DFQATT, CDR2 SNEGSKA (reference sequence). This CDR3 is built from 14 residues.

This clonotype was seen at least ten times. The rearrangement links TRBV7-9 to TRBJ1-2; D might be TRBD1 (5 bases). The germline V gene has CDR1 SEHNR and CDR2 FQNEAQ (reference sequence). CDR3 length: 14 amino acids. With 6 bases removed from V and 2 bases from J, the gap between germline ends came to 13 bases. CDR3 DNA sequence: TGTGCCAGCAGTATGGGGCCCGGAAACTATGGCTACACCTTC. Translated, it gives CASSMGPGNYGYTF.

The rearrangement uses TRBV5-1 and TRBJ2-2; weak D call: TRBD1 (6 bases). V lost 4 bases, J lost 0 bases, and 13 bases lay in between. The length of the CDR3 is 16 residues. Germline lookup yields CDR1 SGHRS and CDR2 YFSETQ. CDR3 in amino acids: CASSPGQLTNTGELFF. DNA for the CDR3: TGCGCCAGCAGCCCTGGACAGCTGACGAACACCGGGGAGCTGTTTTTT.

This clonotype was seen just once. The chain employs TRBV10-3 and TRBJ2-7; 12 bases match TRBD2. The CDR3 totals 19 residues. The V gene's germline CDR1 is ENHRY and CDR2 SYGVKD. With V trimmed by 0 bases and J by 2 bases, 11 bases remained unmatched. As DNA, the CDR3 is TGTGCCATCAGTGAGTCGACTAGCGGGAGCGAACTATTCACCTACGAGCAGTACTTC. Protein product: CAISESTSGSELFTYEQYF.

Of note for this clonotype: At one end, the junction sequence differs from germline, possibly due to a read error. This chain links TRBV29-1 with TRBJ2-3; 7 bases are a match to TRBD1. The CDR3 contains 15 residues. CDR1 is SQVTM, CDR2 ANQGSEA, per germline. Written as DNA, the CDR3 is TGCAGCGTTGTCCCGGGGACAGCTAGCACAGATACGCAGAATTTT. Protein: CSVVPGTASTDTQNF.

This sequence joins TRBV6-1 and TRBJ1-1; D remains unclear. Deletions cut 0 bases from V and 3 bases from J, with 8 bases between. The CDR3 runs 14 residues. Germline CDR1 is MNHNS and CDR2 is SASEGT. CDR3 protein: CASSEALQYTEAFF. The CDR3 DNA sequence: TGTGCCAGCAGTGAAGCGCTTCAATACACTGAAGCTTTCTTT.

The CDR3 is CASSTHGRGYEQYF. In DNA form, the CDR3 reads TGTGCCAGCAGTACCCACGGGCGCGGGTACGAGCAGTACTTC. The chain combines TRBV11-2 with TRBJ2-7, with D possibly TRBD2 on 5 matching bases. The CDR3 contains 14 residues. The V and J ends lost 6 bases and 4 bases respectively, with 16 bases between them. The V gene's germline CDR1 is SGHAT and CDR2 FQNNGV.

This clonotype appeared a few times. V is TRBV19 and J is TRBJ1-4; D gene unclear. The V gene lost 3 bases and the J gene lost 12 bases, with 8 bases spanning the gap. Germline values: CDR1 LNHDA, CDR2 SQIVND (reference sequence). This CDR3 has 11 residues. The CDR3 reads CASSMGWELFF. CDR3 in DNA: TGTGCCAGTAGTATGGGGTGGGAACTGTTTTTT.

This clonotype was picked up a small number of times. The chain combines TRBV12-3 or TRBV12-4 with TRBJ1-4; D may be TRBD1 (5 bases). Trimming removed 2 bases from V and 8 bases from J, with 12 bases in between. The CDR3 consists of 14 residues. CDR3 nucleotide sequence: TGTGCCAGCAGTTTACTCTGGGGGGAGGAAAAACTGTTTTTT. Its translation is CASSLLWGEEKLFF.

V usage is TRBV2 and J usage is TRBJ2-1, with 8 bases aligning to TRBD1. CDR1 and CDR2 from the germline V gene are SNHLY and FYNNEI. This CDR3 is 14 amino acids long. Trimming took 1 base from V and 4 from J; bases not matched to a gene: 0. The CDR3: CASSEGTGYNEQFF. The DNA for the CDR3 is TGTGCCAGCAGTGAAGGGACAGGGTACAATGAGCAGTTCTTC.

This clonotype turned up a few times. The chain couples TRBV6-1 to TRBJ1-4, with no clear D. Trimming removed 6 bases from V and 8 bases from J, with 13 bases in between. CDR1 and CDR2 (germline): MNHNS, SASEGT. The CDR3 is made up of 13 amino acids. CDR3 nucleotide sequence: TGTGCCAGCAGCGCCTTCAATTCGGAAAAACTGTTTTTT. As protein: CASSAFNSEKLFF.

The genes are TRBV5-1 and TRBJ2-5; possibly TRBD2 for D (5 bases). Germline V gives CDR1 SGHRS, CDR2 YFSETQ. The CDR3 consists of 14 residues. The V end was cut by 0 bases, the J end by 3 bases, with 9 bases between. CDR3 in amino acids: CASSLGRTKETQYF. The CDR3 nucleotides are TGCGCCAGCAGCTTGGGGAGGACGAAAGAGACCCAGTACTTC.

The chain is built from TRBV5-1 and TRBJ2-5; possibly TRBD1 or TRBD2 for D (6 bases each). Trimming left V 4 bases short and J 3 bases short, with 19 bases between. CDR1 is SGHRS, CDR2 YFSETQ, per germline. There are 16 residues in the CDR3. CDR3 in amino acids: CASSPAGWGAEETQYF. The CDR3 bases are TGCGCCAGCAGCCCGGCGGGCTGGGGGGCGGAAGAGACCCAGTACTTC.

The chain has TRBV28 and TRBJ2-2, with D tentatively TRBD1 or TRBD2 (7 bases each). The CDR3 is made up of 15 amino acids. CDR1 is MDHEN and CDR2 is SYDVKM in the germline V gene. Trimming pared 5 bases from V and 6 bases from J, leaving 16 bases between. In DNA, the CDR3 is TGTGCCAGCAGTACGACAGGGAGGGTCGCCGGGGAGCTGTTTTTT. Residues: CASSTTGRVAGELFF.

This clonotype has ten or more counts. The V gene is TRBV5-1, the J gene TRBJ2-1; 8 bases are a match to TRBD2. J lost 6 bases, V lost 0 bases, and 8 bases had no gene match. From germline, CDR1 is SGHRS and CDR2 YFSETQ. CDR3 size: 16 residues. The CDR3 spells CASSLAPSGGGNEQFF. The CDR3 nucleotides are TGCGCCAGCAGCTTGGCTCCAAGCGGGGGAGGCAATGAGCAGTTCTTC.

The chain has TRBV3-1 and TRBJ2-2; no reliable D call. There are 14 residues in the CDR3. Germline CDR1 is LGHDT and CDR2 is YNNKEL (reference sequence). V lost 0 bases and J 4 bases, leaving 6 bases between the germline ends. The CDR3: CASSQDWGTGELFF. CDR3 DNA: TGTGCCAGCAGCCAAGATTGGGGCACCGGGGAGCTGTTTTTT.

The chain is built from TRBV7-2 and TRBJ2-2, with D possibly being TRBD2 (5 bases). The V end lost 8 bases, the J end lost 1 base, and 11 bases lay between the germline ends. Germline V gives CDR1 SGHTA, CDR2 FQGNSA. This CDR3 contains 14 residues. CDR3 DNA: TGTGCCAGCCGAATGCGGGTGAACACCGGGGAGCTGTTTTTT. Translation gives CASRMRVNTGELFF.

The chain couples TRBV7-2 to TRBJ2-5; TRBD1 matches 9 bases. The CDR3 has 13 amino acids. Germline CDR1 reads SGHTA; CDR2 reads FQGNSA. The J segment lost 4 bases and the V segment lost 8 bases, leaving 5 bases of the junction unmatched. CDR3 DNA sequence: TGTGCCAGCTCGGACAGGGGTGGAGAGACCCAGTACTTC. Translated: CASSDRGGETQYF.

CDR3 protein: CASSQGGRGRETQYF. In DNA form, the CDR3 reads TGCGCCAGCAGCCAAGGGGGCAGGGGGCGAGAGACCCAGTACTTC. This chain uses TRBV4-1 with TRBJ2-5, with 8 bases matching TRBD1. The trim removed 1 base at V and 4 bases at J, leaving 5 bases unmatched. The CDR3 loop spans 15 amino acids. CDR1 is MGHRA, CDR2 YSYEKL, per germline.

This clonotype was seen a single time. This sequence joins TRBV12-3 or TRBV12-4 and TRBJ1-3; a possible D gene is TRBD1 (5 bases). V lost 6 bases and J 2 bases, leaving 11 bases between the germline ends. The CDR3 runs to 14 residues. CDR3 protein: CASRPGLAGNTIYF. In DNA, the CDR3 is TGTGCCAGCAGGCCAGGGTTGGCTGGAAACACCATATATTTT.

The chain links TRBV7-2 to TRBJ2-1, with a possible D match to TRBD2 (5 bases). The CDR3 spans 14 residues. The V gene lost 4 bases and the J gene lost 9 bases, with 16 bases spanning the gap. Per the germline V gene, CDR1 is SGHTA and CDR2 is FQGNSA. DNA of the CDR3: TGTGCCAGCAGCTCCTCCCTACGGGAACTTGAGCAGTTCTTC. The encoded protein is CASSSSLRELEQFF.

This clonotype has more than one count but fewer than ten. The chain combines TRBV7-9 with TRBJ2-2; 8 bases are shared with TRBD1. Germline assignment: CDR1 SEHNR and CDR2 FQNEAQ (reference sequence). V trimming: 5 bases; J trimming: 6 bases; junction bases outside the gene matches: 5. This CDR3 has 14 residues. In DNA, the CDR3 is TGTGCCAGCAGCCCTCCAGGGGGCCCCGGGGAGCTGTTTTTT. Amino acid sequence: CASSPPGGPGELFF.

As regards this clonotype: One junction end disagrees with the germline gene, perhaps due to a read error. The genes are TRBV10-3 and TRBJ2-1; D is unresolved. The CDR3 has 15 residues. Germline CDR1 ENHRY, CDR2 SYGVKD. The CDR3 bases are TGTGCCATCAGTGAATTACAGCCACCCTACGATGAGCAGTTCTTC. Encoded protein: CAISELQPPYDEQFF.

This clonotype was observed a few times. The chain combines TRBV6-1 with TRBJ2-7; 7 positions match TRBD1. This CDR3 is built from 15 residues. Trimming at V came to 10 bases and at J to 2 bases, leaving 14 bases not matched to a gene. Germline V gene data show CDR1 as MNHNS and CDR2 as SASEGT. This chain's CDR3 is CATHPGLTGAYEQYV. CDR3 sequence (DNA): TGTGCCACCCATCCAGGTCTCACAGGGGCCTACGAGCAGTACGTC.

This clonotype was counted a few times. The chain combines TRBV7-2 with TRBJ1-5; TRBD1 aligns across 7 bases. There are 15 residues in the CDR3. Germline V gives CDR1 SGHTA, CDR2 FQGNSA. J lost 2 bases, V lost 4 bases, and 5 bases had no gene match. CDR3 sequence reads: CASSYGDRGNQPQHF. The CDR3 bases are TGTGCCAGCAGCTATGGAGACAGGGGCAATCAGCCCCAGCATTTT.

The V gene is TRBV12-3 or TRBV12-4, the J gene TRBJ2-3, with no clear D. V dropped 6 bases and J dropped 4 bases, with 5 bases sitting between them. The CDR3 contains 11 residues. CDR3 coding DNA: TGTGCCAGCAGATTACCAGATACGCAGTATTTT. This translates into CASRLPDTQYF.

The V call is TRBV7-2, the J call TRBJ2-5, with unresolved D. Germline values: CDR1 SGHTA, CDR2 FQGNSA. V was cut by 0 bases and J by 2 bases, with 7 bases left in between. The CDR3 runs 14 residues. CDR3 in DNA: TGTGCCAGCAGCTTAGCACAGACACAAGAGACCCAGTACTTC. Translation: CASSLAQTQETQYF. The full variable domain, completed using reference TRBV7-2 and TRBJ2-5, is GAGVSQSPSNKVTEKGKDVELRCDPISGHTALYWYRQSLGQGLEFLIYFQGNSAPDKSGLPSDRFSAERTGGSVSTLTIQRTQQEDSAVYLCASSLAQTQETQYFGPGTRLLVL.

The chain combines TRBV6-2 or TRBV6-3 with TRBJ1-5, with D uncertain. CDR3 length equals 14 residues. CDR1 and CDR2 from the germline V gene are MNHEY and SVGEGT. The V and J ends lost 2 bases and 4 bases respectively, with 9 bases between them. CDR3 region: CASSYAAENQPQHF. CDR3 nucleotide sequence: TGTGCCAGCAGTTACGCTGCAGAAAATCAGCCCCAGCATTTT.

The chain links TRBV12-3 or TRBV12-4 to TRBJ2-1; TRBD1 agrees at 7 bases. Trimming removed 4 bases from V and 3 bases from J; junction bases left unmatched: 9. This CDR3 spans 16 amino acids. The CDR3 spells CASSSRRTGIYNEQFF. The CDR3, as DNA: TGTGCCAGCAGTTCCCGACGGACAGGAATCTACAATGAGCAGTTCTTC.